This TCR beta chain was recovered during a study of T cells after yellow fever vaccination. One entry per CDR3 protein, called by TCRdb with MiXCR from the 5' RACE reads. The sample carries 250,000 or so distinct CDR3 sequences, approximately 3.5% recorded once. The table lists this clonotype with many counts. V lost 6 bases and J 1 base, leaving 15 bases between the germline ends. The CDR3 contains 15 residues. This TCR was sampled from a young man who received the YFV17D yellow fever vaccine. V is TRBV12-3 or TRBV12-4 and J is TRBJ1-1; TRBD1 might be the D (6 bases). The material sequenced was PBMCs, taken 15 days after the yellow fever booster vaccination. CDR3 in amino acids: CASSGPGVANTEAFF. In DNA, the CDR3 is TGTGCCAGCAGCGGACCAGGGGTTGCGAACACTGAAGCTTTCTTT.